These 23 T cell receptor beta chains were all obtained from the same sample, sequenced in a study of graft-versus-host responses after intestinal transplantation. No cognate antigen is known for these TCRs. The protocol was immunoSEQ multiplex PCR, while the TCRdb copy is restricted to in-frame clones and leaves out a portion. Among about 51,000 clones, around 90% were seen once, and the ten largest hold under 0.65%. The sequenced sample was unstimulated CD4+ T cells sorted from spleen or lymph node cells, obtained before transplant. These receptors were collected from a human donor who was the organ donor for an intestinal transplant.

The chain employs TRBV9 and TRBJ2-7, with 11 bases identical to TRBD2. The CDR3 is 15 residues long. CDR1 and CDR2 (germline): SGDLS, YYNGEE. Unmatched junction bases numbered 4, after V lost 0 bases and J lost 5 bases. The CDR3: CASSVGTSGSNEQYF. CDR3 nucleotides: TGTGCCAGCAGCGTAGGTACTAGCGGGAGCAACGAGCAGTACTTC.

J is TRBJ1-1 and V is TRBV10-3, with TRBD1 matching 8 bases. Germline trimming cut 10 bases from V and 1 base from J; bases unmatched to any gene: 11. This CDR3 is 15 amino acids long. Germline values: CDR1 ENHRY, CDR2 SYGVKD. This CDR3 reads CATRVSGTGNTEAFF. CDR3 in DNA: TGTGCCACACGGGTGTCTGGGACAGGGAACACTGAAGCTTTCTTT.

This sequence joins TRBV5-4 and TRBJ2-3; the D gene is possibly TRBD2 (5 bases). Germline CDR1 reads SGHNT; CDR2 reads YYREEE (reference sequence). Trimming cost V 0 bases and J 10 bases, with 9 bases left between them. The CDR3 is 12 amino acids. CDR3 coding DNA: TGTGCCAGCAGCTTGGCAGAGGGCGCGCAGTATTTT. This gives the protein CASSLAEGAQYF.

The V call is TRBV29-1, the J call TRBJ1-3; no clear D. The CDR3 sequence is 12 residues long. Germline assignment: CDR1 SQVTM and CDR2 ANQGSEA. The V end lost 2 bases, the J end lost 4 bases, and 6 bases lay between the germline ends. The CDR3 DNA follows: TGCAGCGTTGAAAACACGGGAAACACCATATATTTT. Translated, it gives CSVENTGNTIYF.

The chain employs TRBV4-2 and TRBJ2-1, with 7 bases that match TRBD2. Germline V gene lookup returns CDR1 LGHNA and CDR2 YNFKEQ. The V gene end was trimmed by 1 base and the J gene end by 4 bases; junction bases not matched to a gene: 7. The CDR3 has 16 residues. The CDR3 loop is CASSQGFSGTYNEQFF. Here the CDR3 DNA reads TGTGCCAGCAGCCAAGGGTTCAGCGGGACTTACAATGAGCAGTTCTTC.

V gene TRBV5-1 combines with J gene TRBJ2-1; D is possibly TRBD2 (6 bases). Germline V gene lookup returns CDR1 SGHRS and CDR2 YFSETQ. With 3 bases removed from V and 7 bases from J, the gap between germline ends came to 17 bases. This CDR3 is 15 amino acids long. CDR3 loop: CASSWGSGDGNEQFF. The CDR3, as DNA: TGCGCCAGCAGCTGGGGGTCGGGGGATGGAAATGAGCAGTTCTTC.

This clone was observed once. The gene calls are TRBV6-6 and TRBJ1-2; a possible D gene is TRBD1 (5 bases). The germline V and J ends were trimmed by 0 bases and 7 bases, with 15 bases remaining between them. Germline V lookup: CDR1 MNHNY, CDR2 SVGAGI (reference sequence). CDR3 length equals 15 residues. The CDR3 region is CASSYSNTGEVGYTF. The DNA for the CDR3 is TGTGCCAGCAGTTACTCGAATACGGGGGAGGTTGGCTACACCTTC.

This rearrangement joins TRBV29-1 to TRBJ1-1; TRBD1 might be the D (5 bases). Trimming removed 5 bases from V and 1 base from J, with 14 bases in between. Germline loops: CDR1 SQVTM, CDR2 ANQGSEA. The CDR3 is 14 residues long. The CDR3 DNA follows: TGCAGCGTTCTGTGGTGGGGCCCGAACACTGAAGCTTTCTTT. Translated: CSVLWWGPNTEAFF.

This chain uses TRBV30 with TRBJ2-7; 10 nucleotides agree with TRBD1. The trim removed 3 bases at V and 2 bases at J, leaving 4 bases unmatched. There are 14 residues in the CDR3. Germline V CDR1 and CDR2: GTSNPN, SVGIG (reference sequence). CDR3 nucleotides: TGTGCCTGGAGCCGGGACAGGGGACCCTACGAGCAGTACTTC. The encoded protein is CAWSRDRGPYEQYF.

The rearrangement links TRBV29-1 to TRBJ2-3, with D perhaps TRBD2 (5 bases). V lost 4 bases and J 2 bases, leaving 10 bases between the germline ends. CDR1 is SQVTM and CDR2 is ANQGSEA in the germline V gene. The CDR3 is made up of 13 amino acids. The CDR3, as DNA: TGCAGCGTTGGTCGAGGGAACACAGATACGCAGTATTTT. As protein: CSVGRGNTDTQYF.

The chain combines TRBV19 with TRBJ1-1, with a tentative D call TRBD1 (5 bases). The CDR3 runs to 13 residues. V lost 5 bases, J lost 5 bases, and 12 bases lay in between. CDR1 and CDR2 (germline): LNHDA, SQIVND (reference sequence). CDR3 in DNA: TGTGCCAGTAGTTCCAATCGGGGGACTGAAGCTTTCTTT. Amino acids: CASSSNRGTEAFF.

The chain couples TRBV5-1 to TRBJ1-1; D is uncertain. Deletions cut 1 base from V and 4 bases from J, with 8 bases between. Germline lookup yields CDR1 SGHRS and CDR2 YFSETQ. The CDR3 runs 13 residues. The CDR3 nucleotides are TGCGCCAGCAGCTTGACGCCGGGCACTGAAGCTTTCTTT. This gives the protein CASSLTPGTEAFF.

The CDR3: CASSQGQGPRPLHF. For the CDR3, the DNA is TGTGCCAGCAGCCAGGGACAGGGCCCCCGCCCCCTCCACTTT. J is TRBJ1-6 and V is TRBV7-2, with 9 bases matching TRBD1. The CDR3 is made up of 14 amino acids. The germline V gene has CDR1 SGHTA and CDR2 FQGNSA. V gave up 5 bases and J gave up 13 bases; unmatched junction bases: 9.

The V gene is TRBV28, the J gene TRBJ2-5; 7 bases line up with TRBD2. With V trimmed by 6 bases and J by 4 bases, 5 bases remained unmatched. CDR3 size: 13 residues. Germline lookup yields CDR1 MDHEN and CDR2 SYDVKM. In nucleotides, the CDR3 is TGTGCCAGCAGCTCTAGCGGAATAGAGACCCAGTACTTC. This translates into CASSSSGIETQYF. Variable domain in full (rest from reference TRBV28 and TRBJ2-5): DVKVTQSSRYLVKRTGEKVFLECVQDMDHENMFWYRQDPGLGLRLIYFSYDVKMKEKGDIPEGYSVSREKKERFSLILESASTNQTSMYLCASSSSGIETQYFGPGTRLLVL.

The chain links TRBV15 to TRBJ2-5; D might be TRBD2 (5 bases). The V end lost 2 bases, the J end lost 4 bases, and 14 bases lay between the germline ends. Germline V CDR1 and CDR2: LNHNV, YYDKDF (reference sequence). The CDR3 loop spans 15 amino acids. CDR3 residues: CATSRSTSEGETQYF. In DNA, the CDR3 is TGTGCCACCAGCAGAAGCACTAGTGAGGGAGAGACCCAGTACTTC. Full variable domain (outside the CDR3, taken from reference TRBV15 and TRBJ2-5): DAMVIQNPRYQVTQFGKPVTLSCSQTLNHNVMYWYQQKSSQAPKLLFHYYDKDFNNEADTPDNFQSRRPNTSFCFLDIRSPGLGDTAMYLCATSRSTSEGETQYFGPGTRLLVL.

The CDR3 protein is CASSLQLAGDPNEQFF. CDR3 DNA sequence: TGTGCCAGCAGCCTACAACTAGCGGGAGATCCCAATGAGCAGTTCTTC. The chain links TRBV5-4 to TRBJ2-1; 11 nucleotides agree with TRBD2. The CDR3 spans 16 residues. Germline V gene data show CDR1 as SGHNT and CDR2 as YYREEE (reference sequence). Trimming took 4 bases from V and 6 from J; bases not matched to a gene: 9. Supplemented by reference TRBV5-4 and TRBJ2-1, the full variable domain reads ETGVTQSPTHLIKTRGQQVTLRCSSQSGHNTVSWYQQALGQGPQFIFQYYREEENGRGNFPPRFSGLQFPNYSSELNVNALELDDSALYLCASSLQLAGDPNEQFFGPGTRLTVL.

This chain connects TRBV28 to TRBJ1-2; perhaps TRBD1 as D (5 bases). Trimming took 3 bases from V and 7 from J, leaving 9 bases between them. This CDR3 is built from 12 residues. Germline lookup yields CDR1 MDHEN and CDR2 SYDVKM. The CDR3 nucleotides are TGTGCCAGCAGTTTGCAGGGTATTGGCTACACCTTC. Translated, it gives CASSLQGIGYTF.

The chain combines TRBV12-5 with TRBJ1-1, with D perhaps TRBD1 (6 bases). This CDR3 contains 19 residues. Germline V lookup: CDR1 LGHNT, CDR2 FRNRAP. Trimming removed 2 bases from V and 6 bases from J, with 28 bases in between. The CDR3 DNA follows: TGTGCTAGTGGTTTGACACTAGGGGGGGTATTTGATGCGAATTCTGAAGCTTTCTTT. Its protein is CASGLTLGGVFDANSEAFF.

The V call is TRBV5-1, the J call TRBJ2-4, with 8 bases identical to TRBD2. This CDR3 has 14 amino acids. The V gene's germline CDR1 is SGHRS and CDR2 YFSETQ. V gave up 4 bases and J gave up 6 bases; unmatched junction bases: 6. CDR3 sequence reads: CASSLSGEINIQYF. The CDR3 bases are TGCGCCAGCAGCCTTAGCGGGGAAATAAACATTCAGTACTTC.

CDR3 nucleotide sequence: TGTGCCTGGGGAACAGGGCGAGAGACCCAGTACTTC. This codes for CAWGTGRETQYF. This chain uses TRBV30 with TRBJ2-5; maybe TRBD1 (6 bases). The germline V and J ends were trimmed by 5 bases and 4 bases, with 11 bases remaining between them. The CDR3 contains 12 residues. Germline V CDR1 and CDR2: GTSNPN, SVGIG (reference sequence).

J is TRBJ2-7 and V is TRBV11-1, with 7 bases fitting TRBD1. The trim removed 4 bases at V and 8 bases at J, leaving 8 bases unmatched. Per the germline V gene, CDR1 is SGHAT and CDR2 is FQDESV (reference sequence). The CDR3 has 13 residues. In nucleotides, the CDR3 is TGTGCCAGCAGCTCACACACAGGGGAAAAGCAGTACTTC. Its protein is CASSSHTGEKQYF.

CDR3 DNA sequence: TGCGCCAGCAGCCAAGGGCGGGACAGGGGGCAAGAAAAACTGTTTTTT. Translating it yields CASSQGRDRGQEKLFF. V usage is TRBV4-1 and J usage is TRBJ1-4, with TRBD1 identical over 12 bases. CDR3 length: 16 residues. In germline, CDR1 is MGHRA, CDR2 YSYEKL. V dropped 1 base and J dropped 8; count of bases not matched to a gene: 5.

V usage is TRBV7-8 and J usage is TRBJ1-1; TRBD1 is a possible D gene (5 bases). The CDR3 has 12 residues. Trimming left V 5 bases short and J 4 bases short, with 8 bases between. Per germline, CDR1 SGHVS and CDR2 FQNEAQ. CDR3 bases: TGTGCCAGCAGCCGGGGGGGCACTGAAGCTTTCTTT. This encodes CASSRGGTEAFF.